This TCR beta chain was captured in a study of blood T cell repertoires in COVID-19 (dated by TCRdb to the early 2020s). Concerning the study at large: Collaborator samples came from the United States, Italy and Spain and covered acute and convalescent phases of COVID-19. Nearly every sample came with metadata listing a de-identified subject ID, COVID-19 status, age in years and sex. HLA class I and class II types, where available, came from metadata supplied by the sample provider rather than from assay-based typing. Samples came from the ongoing ImmuneRACE study (first 160 participants) plus 1,254 subjects from 6 global collaborators. Subjects who had been exposed to COVID-19, were actively infected with it, or had recovered from it provided the deeply sampled blood TCRbeta repertoires that made up the dataset. The repertoires were released in a freely available public database meant as a resource for research on the immune response to SARS-CoV-2. The prospective study material was composed of cDNA or gDNA derived from T cells, B-cell-depleted T cells, or PBMCs.

The CDR3 starts with the cysteine, ends with the phenylalanine, and has 15 residues. The kept DNA is CDR3 alone, 45 bases in frame from the first base. Deletion took 8 bases off V and 7 bases off J, with a span of 21 bases between the germline ends. The germline V gene (reference sequence) yields LNHDA for CDR1 and SQIVND for CDR2. The collaborating institutions used their own protocols to collect whole blood in K2EDTA tubes. Collaborator samples were shipped for TCRbeta analysis as frozen whole blood, isolated PBMCs, or DNA extracted from either sample type. TCRbeta CDR3 regions were amplified from genomic DNA using the immunoSEQ Assay, a bias-controlled multiplex PCR. On the study's bioinformatics: The number of nucleated cells in each sample was estimated from the amplification of reference gene primers within the assay. Sequence reads were collapsed and filtered to measure the absolute abundance of every unique TCRbeta CDR3 rearrangement. For each sample, productive Simpson clonality was calculated as the square root of Simpson's diversity index over productive rearrangements. In its TCRdb copy, this immuneACCESS table keeps in-frame sequences only and misses some clones. Where compared with another copy, unresolved V genes explain less than half of these, and the others have no known cause. That table is the source of V, J and clone size, and D and trimming were worked out from the DNA. This sample lists 75,000 to 90,000 clones; roughly 86% were detected once. The ten largest clones capture roughly 5% of the sample.

This clone has more than one count but fewer than ten. The antigen it binds to is not known. Nothing much larger sits one base from this clone, and base qualities are not available. Results and caveats for the whole study, not just this receptor: The quantity of clinical and demographic metadata differed by source and by participant and was supplied without curation.

The V and J genes are TRBV19 and TRBJ1-5, with TRBD1 tentatively as D gene (5 bases match). Specimen: peripheral blood. This TCR was recovered from a man over 45 with active or convalescent COVID-19. The CDR3 reads CASRHWEGLWQPQHF. The DNA sequence is TGTGCCAGTCGACACTGGGAGGGACTCTGGCAGCCCCAGCATTTT.